This section outlines one T cell receptor beta chain sequence together with its context. These data are taken from a study of blood T cell repertoires in COVID-19. As for the study in general: Italy, Spain and the United States were the sources of the convalescent and acute COVID-19 samples. Nucleic acid was either cDNA or gDNA, and it came from T cells, B-cell-depleted T cells, or PBMCs.

TCRdb's copy holds only in-frame clones and misses some; the assay was immunoSEQ multiplex PCR. The data contain some 140,000 clones, approximately 82% of them singletons. Germline CDR1 and CDR2: SEHNR and FQNEAQ (reference sequence). Trimming cost V 5 bases and J 5 bases, with 18 bases left between them. This CDR3 is built from 16 residues. Sequencing input: peripheral blood. This chain joins TRBV7-9 and TRBJ1-4; D is possibly TRBD1 (5 bases). The clonotype originates from a man aged 60 to 75 who had recovered from COVID-19. The CDR3 is CASSPGPGGLNEKLFF. The DNA for the CDR3 is TGTGCCAGCAGCCCGGGCCCGGGGGGTCTCAATGAAAAACTGTTTTTT.